A selection of T cell receptor beta chains follows, all from one sample in a study of T cells in Graves' hyperthyroidism and ophthalmopathy. TCRdb re-called the multiplex PCR reads with MiXCR, one entry per CDR3 protein. The sample consists of hundreds of thousands of distinct CDR3 sequences, around 14% of them appearing once. The sample was blood. The receptors were gathered from a woman in her twenties or thirties with Graves' hyperthyroidism. Each CDR3 is given with its conserved first and last residue. Each record gives: clone size, V gene, D gene, J gene, CDR3 protein, CDR3 DNA. The D gene is left open where the match is weak. Size tells how often a clone was seen (once, few, many) or the class of an expanded clone, and some rows leave it out.

>-|TRBV5-6|-|TRBJ2-2
CASSTPRRDTGELFF
TGTGCCAGCAGCACGCCCCGTAGGGACACCGGGGAGCTGTTTTTT
>many|TRBV19|-|TRBJ1-1
CATSKGGFDTEAFF
TGTGCCACCTCAAAGGGGGGATTCGACACTGAAGCTTTCTTT
>few|TRBV6-5|-|TRBJ2-3
CASSYSMATESTDTQYF
TGTGCCAGCAGTTACTCGATGGCGACAGAGAGCACAGATACGCAGTATTTT
>few|TRBV7-2|-|TRBJ1-5
CASSYRAPGDQPQHF
TGTGCCAGCAGCTACCGGGCTCCGGGAGATCAGCCCCAGCATTTT
>few|TRBV3-1|TRBD1|TRBJ2-7
CASSQDPGGQGASPNYEQYF
TGTGCCAGCAGCCAAGATCCCGGAGGGCAGGGGGCCTCCCCAAACTACGAGCAGTACTTC
>few|TRBV5-1|-|TRBJ2-1
CASSAPQPGRGTQKDAFF
TGCGCCAGCAGCGCTCCCCAACCTGGGCGCGGGACCCAAAAGGACGCGTTCTTC
>few|TRBV7-8|TRBD1|TRBJ1-4
CASSPRTGKLFF
TGTGCCAGCAGCCCAAGGACAGGAAAACTGTTTTTT
>many|TRBV7-8|-|TRBJ2-5
CASGGSAETQYF
TGTGCCAGCGGCGGGTCTGCGGAGACCCAGTACTTC
>-|TRBV20-1|-|TRBJ1-6
CSAFDNSPLHF
TGCAGTGCTTTCGATAATTCACCCCTCCACTTT
>many|TRBV6-1|-|TRBJ2-7
CASSLARDGYEQYF
TGTGCCAGCAGTCTTGCGAGGGACGGCTACGAGCAGTACTTC
>few|TRBV6-1|-|TRBJ1-1
CASRGLDVSNTEAFF
TGTGCCAGCAGGGGTTTGGACGTCTCGAACACTGAAGCTTTCTTT
>once|TRBV6-1|-|TRBJ2-1
CASSEQEGGNEQFF
TGTGCCAGCAGTGAACAGGAAGGAGGCAATGAGCAGTTCTTC
>many|TRBV20-1|-|TRBJ2-3
CSPAASTDTQYF
TGCAGTCCCGCAGCTAGCACAGATACGCAGTATTTT
>-|TRBV6-1|-|TRBJ1-3
CASSEFRRSGNTIYF
TGTGCCAGCAGTGAGTTCAGGAGGTCTGGAAACACCATATATTTT
>-|TRBV7-8|-|TRBJ2-5
CASSLGTDLETQYF
TGTGCCAGCAGCTTAGGGACAGATCTAGAGACCCAGTACTTC
>-|TRBV3-1|TRBD2|TRBJ2-2
CASSPGLAGGWTGELFF
TGTGCCAGCAGCCCTGGACTAGCGGGAGGGTGGACCGGGGAGCTGTTTTTT
>many|TRBV5-4|-|TRBJ2-5
CASSFWQQETQYF
TGTGCCAGCAGCTTCTGGCAACAAGAGACCCAGTACTTC
>many|TRBV19|-|TRBJ1-2
CASGGFTGNHGYTF
TGTGCCAGCGGAGGGTTTACAGGGAACCATGGCTACACCTTC
>few|TRBV6-1|-|TRBJ1-1
CASSLRTMKNTEAFF
TGTGCCAGCAGTCTACGGACGATGAAGAACACTGAAGCTTTCTTT
>few|TRBV13|TRBD1|TRBJ2-5
CASSSDRGETQYF
TGTGCCAGCAGCTCGGACAGGGGCGAGACCCAGTACTTC
>-|TRBV7-9|TRBD2|TRBJ2-7
CASSLEASSGKFPYEQYF
TGTGCCAGCAGCTTGGAGGCTTCTAGCGGGAAGTTTCCCTACGAGCAGTACTTC
>-|TRBV18|TRBD1|TRBJ1-1
CASSLTGGTTEAFF
TGTGCCAGCTCACTCACAGGGGGGACGACCGAAGCTTTCTTT
>few|TRBV29-1|-|TRBJ1-5
CSVETTGDQPQHF
TGCAGCGTTGAAACGACAGGTGATCAGCCCCAGCATTTT
>-|TRBV25-1|TRBD1|TRBJ1-6
CASSGTTGGFSPLHF
TGTGCCAGCAGTGGGACGACAGGGGGATTTTCACCCCTCCACTTT
>few|TRBV20-1|-|TRBJ1-6
CSASPSSYNSPLHF
TGCAGTGCTAGCCCTAGCTCCTATAATTCACCCCTCCACTTT
>many|TRBV2|-|TRBJ1-1
CARGGLRGTNTEAFF
TGTGCCAGAGGGGGGCTTCGGGGGACAAACACTGAAGCTTTCTTT
>-|TRBV6-1|-|TRBJ2-1
CASSPRSGSYNEQFF
TGTGCCAGCAGCCCCAGGAGCGGGTCCTACAATGAGCAGTTCTTC
>many|TRBV7-3|TRBD1|TRBJ1-5
CASNITSGQTNQPQHF
TGTGCCAGCAACATAACCTCGGGACAGACCAATCAGCCCCAGCATTTT
>many|TRBV11-2|TRBD2|TRBJ2-4
CASSSQTSRKNIQYF
TGTGCCAGCAGCTCACAGACTAGCCGCAAAAACATTCAGTACTTC
>many|TRBV2|-|TRBJ2-5
CASRGPRGRETQYF
TGTGCCAGCAGGGGCCCGAGGGGCCGAGAGACCCAGTACTTC
>many|TRBV18|TRBD2|TRBJ2-1
CASSSELAGAGEQFF
TGTGCCAGCTCCTCGGAGCTAGCGGGAGCGGGAGAGCAGTTCTTC
>-|TRBV6-1|TRBD1|TRBJ1-5
CASRTGSWNQPQHF
TGTGCCAGCAGGACAGGGTCTTGGAATCAGCCCCAGCATTTT
>many|TRBV7-3|-|TRBJ2-7
CASSLTGRDEQYF
TGTGCCAGCAGCTTAACGGGGCGGGACGAGCAGTACTTC
>many|TRBV28|-|TRBJ2-6
CASSQDQWGVSLSGANVLTF
TGTGCCAGCAGTCAAGACCAATGGGGGGTCTCCCTCTCTGGGGCCAACGTCCTGACTTTC
>many|TRBV28|-|TRBJ1-4
CASSAPIHAEKLFF
TGTGCCAGCAGTGCCCCAATCCATGCCGAAAAACTGTTTTTT
>many|TRBV20-1|TRBD2|TRBJ2-5
CSASRAGVGETQYF
TGCAGTGCTAGCAGAGCGGGAGTAGGCGAGACCCAGTACTTC
>many|TRBV28|-|TRBJ2-2
CASSLPGWGTGELFF
TGTGCCAGCAGTTTACCCGGGTGGGGCACCGGGGAGCTGTTTTTT
>-|TRBV7-2|TRBD1|TRBJ2-4
CASRQTGDRNIQYF
TGTGCCAGCAGGCAAACAGGGGATCGGAACATTCAGTACTTC
>many|TRBV19|-|TRBJ2-5
CASSIVREETQYF
TGTGCCAGTAGTATAGTTCGTGAAGAGACCCAGTACTTC
>few|TRBV7-9|TRBD1|TRBJ2-2
CASSLESGGTGELFF
TGTGCCAGCAGCTTAGAATCAGGGGGCACCGGGGAGCTGTTTTTT
>-|TRBV29-1|-|TRBJ2-3
CSVERARDGHPDTQYF
TGCAGCGTTGAAAGGGCCCGGGACGGGCATCCAGATACGCAGTATTTT
>many|TRBV7-2|TRBD2|TRBJ2-5
CASSPRELAGTVETQYF
TGTGCCAGCAGCCCGAGGGAGCTAGCGGGAACTGTTGAGACCCAGTACTTC
>-|TRBV25-1|TRBD1|TRBJ2-7
CASSDRQGNSYEQYF
TGTGCCAGCAGTGACCGACAGGGAAATTCGTACGAGCAGTACTTC
>-|TRBV13|TRBD1|TRBJ2-5
CASSLGQGQQETQYF
TGTGCCAGCAGCTTGGGACAGGGTCAACAAGAGACCCAGTACTTC
>many|TRBV6-1|-|TRBJ1-3
CASRRGIEGNTIYF
TGTGCCAGCCGTCGAGGGATCGAGGGAAACACCATATATTTT
>many|TRBV6-7|-|TRBJ2-3
CASSFWSRVWGTQYF
TGTGCCAGCAGTTTTTGGTCCAGGGTGTGGGGGACGCAGTATTTT
>-|TRBV20-1|-|TRBJ1-6
CSARDSLGGVSSYNSPLHF
TGCAGTGCTAGAGATTCTCTGGGGGGGGTGAGCTCCTATAATTCACCCCTCCACTTT
>-|TRBV27|-|TRBJ2-2
CASSLFPTGELFF
TGTGCCAGCAGTTTATTCCCCACCGGGGAGCTGTTTTTT
>few|TRBV4-2|-|TRBJ2-7
CASSSQNSYEQYF
TGTGCCAGCAGCAGTCAGAATTCCTACGAGCAGTACTTC
>many|TRBV28|TRBD2|TRBJ2-7
CASSPSPSGTGEQYF
TGTGCCAGCAGTCCCAGCCCCAGCGGGACGGGTGAGCAGTACTTC